This T cell receptor beta chain was found in a study of CDR3 diversity in severe acne. This CDR3 has 15 residues. Germline V gene lookup returns CDR1 MDHEN and CDR2 SYDVKM. Trimming cost V 8 bases and J 9 bases, with 20 bases left between them. TCRdb reprocessed the PCR reads with MiXCR, giving one entry per CDR3 protein. The table shows more than 70,000 distinct CDR3 sequences, with 45% to 55% occurring only once. This clonotype occurred many times. The sequence was obtained from a male donor in good health, serving as a control. What was sequenced was blood. The chain is built from TRBV28 and TRBJ1-6, with D tentatively TRBD1 (6 bases). The DNA of the CDR3 is TGTGCCAGCTTTCGGAGCCGGGGGCGGGGTTCACCCCTCCACTTT. Protein product: CASFRSRGRGSPLHF.